The 30 T cell receptor beta chains presented below share a single source sample, sequenced in a study of T-cell reconstitution after alpha-beta-depleted transplantation in children. The TCRbeta library was prepared with unique molecular identifiers. TCRdb reprocessed the PCR reads with MiXCR, giving one entry per CDR3 protein. The top ten clones hold about 9.5% of a sample with approximately 270,000 distinct CDR3 sequences, more than 8% of them seen once. Sequencing was performed on PBMCs from the stem cell graft donor, taken from the stem cell graft. The source is a human donor who donated a stem cell graft to a child with SCID.

This chain joins TRBV7-9 and TRBJ2-3, with TRBD1 identical over 7 bases. Germline V gene sequence: CDR1 SEHNR, CDR2 FQNEAQ (reference sequence). The CDR3 contains 15 residues. V shed 5 bases and J 0 bases; nucleotides not matched to a gene: 5. The chain's CDR3 is CASSPGQVSTDTQYF. DNA for the CDR3: TGTGCCAGCAGCCCCGGACAGGTTAGCACAGATACGCAGTATTTT.

Only a few counts were recorded for this clonotype. This chain links TRBV3-1 with TRBJ2-1; 7 bases line up with TRBD1. The germline CDR1 and CDR2 sequences are LGHDT and YNNKEL (reference sequence). This CDR3 region has 13 residues. V shed 8 bases, J shed 2 bases, and the junction held 3 bases outside the gene matches. The CDR3 DNA reads TGTGCCAGCGAGGGGGCCCCCTACAATGAGCAGTTCTTC. Translated: CASEGAPYNEQFF.

V and J are TRBV18 and TRBJ2-1, with a weak D call TRBD1 (6 bases). The CDR3 totals 17 residues. V gave up 3 bases and J gave up 6 bases, with 21 bases separating them. CDR1 is KGHSH and CDR2 is LQKENI in the germline V gene. This CDR3 reads CASSPLGTSSAGNEQFF. As DNA, the CDR3 is TGTGCCAGCTCACCGCTCGGGACATCCTCGGCGGGCAATGAGCAGTTCTTC.

This clonotype appeared a few times. Relative to the germline gene, one junction end is altered; a read error may explain this. This chain uses TRBV4-2 with TRBJ2-1; D is possibly TRBD1 (5 bases). The CDR3 extends over 18 amino acids. Germline V CDR1 and CDR2: LGHNA, YNFKEQ. CDR3 loop: CASSQGAPQVMSYNEQFF. The CDR3 DNA follows: TGTGCAAGCAGCCAAGGGGCACCCCAGGTGATGTCCTACAATGAGCAGTTCTTC.

V is TRBV3-1 and J is TRBJ1-1; the D is unclear. The germline V and J ends were trimmed by 2 bases and 5 bases, with 6 bases remaining between them. The CDR3 totals 12 residues. The germline CDR1 and CDR2 sequences are LGHDT and YNNKEL (reference sequence). The CDR3 loop reads CASSQFDTEAFF. The CDR3 coding sequence is TGTGCCAGCAGCCAATTCGATACTGAAGCTTTCTTT.

This clonotype was picked up a small number of times. This chain connects TRBV12-3 or TRBV12-4 to TRBJ1-1; the match to TRBD1 covers 9 bases. The CDR3 spans 14 residues. With V trimmed by 6 bases and J by 6 bases, 8 bases remained unmatched. CDR3 DNA: TGTGCCAGCAGGCGTACAGGGGGCAGCGCTGAAGCTTTCTTT. It yields the protein CASRRTGGSAEAFF.

The rearrangement uses TRBV12-3 or TRBV12-4 and TRBJ2-3; TRBD1 matches at 9 bases. After removal of 5 bases from V and 3 bases from J, the junction contained 6 bases not matched to a gene. This CDR3 comprises 15 residues. CDR3 loop: CASSIPTGGTDTQYF. The CDR3 DNA reads TGTGCCAGCAGTATACCGACAGGGGGAACAGATACGCAGTATTTT.

This clonotype was seen a handful of times. V is TRBV12-3 or TRBV12-4 and J is TRBJ2-2; no firm D call. The CDR3 totals 14 residues. Trimming took 7 bases from V and 5 from J, leaving 14 bases between them. The chain's CDR3 is CASTLGDATGELFF. CDR3 bases: TGTGCCAGCACCCTTGGAGATGCAACCGGGGAGCTGTTTTTT.

This clonotype was recorded a few times. V gene TRBV9 combines with J gene TRBJ2-7, with TRBD1 matching 7 bases. V shed 3 bases and J 7 bases; nucleotides not matched to a gene: 10. Germline V gene sequence: CDR1 SGDLS, CDR2 YYNGEE. The CDR3 spans 14 residues. The CDR3 sequence is CASSESDRPREQYF. DNA of the CDR3: TGTGCCAGCAGCGAGTCGGACAGGCCGAGGGAGCAGTACTTC.

This clonotype showed up just a few times. The chain has TRBV4-2 and TRBJ1-2; D remains unclear. Deletions cut 3 bases from V and 2 bases from J, with 22 bases between. CDR1 and CDR2 from the germline V gene are LGHNA and YNFKEQ. This CDR3 has 18 amino acids. The CDR3 spells CASSHPAWPTLGNYGYTF. CDR3 DNA sequence: TGTGCCAGCAGCCACCCCGCCTGGCCGACCCTGGGGAACTATGGCTACACCTTC.

This clonotype was picked up many times. The CDR3 protein is CASSSRVGGYTF. In DNA, the CDR3 is TGCGCCAGCAGCTCAAGGGTCGGGGGCTACACCTTC. The chain combines TRBV5-1 with TRBJ1-2; D is unclear. The germline V and J ends were trimmed by 3 bases and 8 bases, with 11 bases remaining between them. The CDR3 loop spans 12 amino acids. Germline V gene lookup returns CDR1 SGHRS and CDR2 YFSETQ.

V usage is TRBV7-3 and J usage is TRBJ2-1; D is possibly TRBD2 (7 bases). CDR1 SGHTA and CDR2 FQGTGA come from the germline V gene. The CDR3 extends over 19 amino acids. The V gene lost 5 bases and the J gene lost 0 bases, with 23 bases spanning the gap. In DNA form, the CDR3 reads TGTGCCAGCAGCCCACGGACTAGGGAAGGGGGATTCTCCTACAATGAGCAGTTCTTC. Its protein is CASSPRTREGGFSYNEQFF.

The V and J genes are TRBV3-1 and TRBJ2-2; the D is unclear. The V gene's germline CDR1 is LGHDT and CDR2 YNNKEL (reference sequence). V lost 10 bases to trimming and J lost 0 bases, with 21 bases between them. CDR3 length: 17 amino acids. The CDR3 DNA is TGTGCCACCACCCAAGTTGGTTCCGGTGCGAACACCGGGGAGCTGTTTTTT. It is translated as CATTQVGSGANTGELFF.

Only a few counts were recorded for this clonotype. This chain links TRBV3-1 with TRBJ2-7; D is ambiguous. Between the trimmed V and J ends, which lost 1 base and 3 bases, there was a span of 7 bases. This CDR3 contains 13 residues. Germline V gene lookup returns CDR1 LGHDT and CDR2 YNNKEL (reference sequence). CDR3 amino acids: CASSQGVLYEQYF. The CDR3 DNA is TGTGCCAGCAGCCAAGGGGTACTCTACGAGCAGTACTTC.

The rearrangement joins TRBV4-1 to TRBJ2-3; possibly TRBD2 for D (6 bases). CDR1 is MGHRA, CDR2 YSYEKL, per germline. The CDR3 has 14 amino acids. V lost 5 bases to trimming and J lost 4 bases, with 13 bases between them. The CDR3 coding sequence is TGCGCCAGCAGCGGGGTGGCGGGGCCAGATACGCAGTATTTT. It translates to CASSGVAGPDTQYF.

This clonotype was seen a few times. The rearrangement links TRBV6-6 to TRBJ2-7; 7 bases match TRBD1. The CDR3 totals 13 residues. Germline lookup yields CDR1 MNHNY and CDR2 SVGAGI (reference sequence). Trimming at V came to 6 bases and at J to 1 base, leaving 3 bases not matched to a gene. The CDR3 reads CASRPTGSYEQYF. The CDR3, as DNA: TGTGCCAGCAGACCGACAGGGTCCTACGAGCAGTACTTC.

This clonotype was recorded at least ten times. The chain recombines TRBV7-3 with TRBJ2-1; tentative D call: TRBD2 (6 bases). Per the germline V gene, CDR1 is SGHTA and CDR2 is FQGTGA. Trimming removed 5 bases at V and 5 bases at J, with 13 bases between. CDR3 length equals 14 residues. In DNA form, the CDR3 reads TGTGCCAGCAGCCCACCGACGGGGGACAATGAGCAGTTCTTC. Translated, it gives CASSPPTGDNEQFF.

This chain links TRBV12-3 or TRBV12-4 with TRBJ2-4, with D tentatively TRBD2 (6 bases). The CDR3 sequence is 16 residues long. V was clipped by 5 bases and J by 4 bases, with 18 bases between them. CDR3 DNA sequence: TGTGCCAGCAGTCCCGGGAGAGGAGATGCAAAAAACATTCAGTACTTC. Protein sequence: CASSPGRGDAKNIQYF.

This clonotype was picked up a small number of times. The chain carries TRBV12-3 or TRBV12-4 and TRBJ1-1, with 9 nucleotides matching TRBD1. This CDR3 has 16 amino acids. Trimming removed 6 bases from V and 0 bases from J; junction bases left unmatched: 8. CDR3 bases: TGTGCCAGCAGGGGGAGACAGGGGGATTTGAACACTGAAGCTTTCTTT. Its protein is CASRGRQGDLNTEAFF.

The chain is built from TRBV20-1 and TRBJ2-3, with TRBD1 identical over 7 bases. CDR1 is DFQATT, CDR2 SNEGSKA, per germline (reference sequence). V was pared by 3 bases and J by 0 bases, with 9 bases of the junction left unmatched. CDR3 length: 16 amino acids. As DNA, the CDR3 is TGCAGTGCTAGGGGGGACAGTGAGGCTAGCACAGATACGCAGTATTTT. Its translation is CSARGDSEASTDTQYF.

This rearrangement joins TRBV12-5 to TRBJ2-2; 7 nucleotides line up with TRBD1. The junction had 11 bases not matched to a gene; V was cut back by 1 base and J by 3 bases. This CDR3 contains 18 residues. Germline V gene lookup returns CDR1 LGHNT and CDR2 FRNRAP. DNA for the CDR3: TGTGCTAGTGGTTTGGGACACGGACAGGTTCGTTACACCGGGGAGCTGTTTTTT. Translation: CASGLGHGQVRYTGELFF. The variable domain in full, with the rest retrieved from reference TRBV12-5 and TRBJ2-2, is DARVTQTPRHKVTEMGQEVTMRCQPILGHNTVFWYRQTMMQGLELLAYFRNRAPLDDSGMPKDRFSAEMPDATLATLKIQPSEPRDSAVYFCASGLGHGQVRYTGELFFGEGSRLTVL.

The chain joins TRBV10-1 to TRBJ2-3; 10 positions agree with TRBD2. The CDR3 is 15 amino acids. Trimming at V came to 3 bases and at J to 5 bases, leaving 5 bases not matched to a gene. Germline assignment: CDR1 WNHNN and CDR2 SYGVQD (reference sequence). CDR3: CASSEGLAAGDTQYF. CDR3 DNA: TGCGCCAGCAGTGAAGGACTAGCGGCAGGAGATACGCAGTATTTT.

This rearrangement joins TRBV11-2 to TRBJ2-3; TRBD2 matches 9 bases. The CDR3 is made up of 15 amino acids. Germline-derived CDR1 and CDR2 are SGHAT and FQNNGV. The junction had 6 bases not matched to a gene; V was cut back by 4 bases and J by 4 bases. The CDR3 nucleotides are TGTGCCAGCAGCTCTCTAGCGGGGAACGCAGATACGCAGTATTTT. This codes for CASSSLAGNADTQYF.

This clonotype turned up a few times. The CDR3 reads CASVTGGGKTQYF. The CDR3 bases are TGCGCCTCCGTTACAGGGGGCGGTAAGACCCAGTACTTC. The chain links TRBV10-2 to TRBJ2-5, with 9 nucleotides matching TRBD1. The CDR3 length is 13 residues. CDR1 is WSHSY, CDR2 SAAADI, per germline. After removal of 11 bases from V and 6 bases from J, the junction contained 10 bases not matched to a gene.

The V and J genes are TRBV6-2 or TRBV6-3 and TRBJ2-5; 8 nucleotides agree with TRBD1. The CDR3 has 13 amino acids. The trim removed 6 bases at V and 3 bases at J, leaving 3 bases unmatched. The V gene's germline CDR1 is MNHEY and CDR2 SVGEGT. CDR3 protein: CASRETGEETQYF. The CDR3 bases are TGTGCCAGCAGGGAGACAGGGGAAGAGACCCAGTACTTC.

The chain is built from TRBV7-9 and TRBJ1-1; TRBD1 aligns across 10 bases. Germline CDR1 SEHNR, CDR2 FQNEAQ (reference sequence). The CDR3 is 15 residues long. Unmatched junction bases numbered 13, after V lost 4 bases and J lost 11 bases. CDR3 protein: CASSWEGQGLASAFF. Written as DNA, the CDR3 is TGTGCCAGCAGCTGGGAGGGACAGGGGCTAGCGAGTGCTTTCTTT.

At least ten counts were recorded for this clonotype. This rearrangement joins TRBV5-5 to TRBJ1-5, with a tentative D call TRBD1 (6 bases). Per germline, CDR1 SGHKS and CDR2 YYEKEE (reference sequence). V was trimmed by 1 base and J by 5 bases, leaving 13 bases between them. The CDR3 totals 15 residues. The CDR3 DNA is TGTGCCAGCAGCTTGCTGGGGGGCGAGGATCAGCCCCAGCATTTT. It is translated as CASSLLGGEDQPQHF.

The chain uses TRBV9 and TRBJ2-3, with TRBD1 matching 7 bases. The CDR3 is made up of 15 amino acids. V shed 2 bases and J 2 bases; nucleotides not matched to a gene: 5. Germline V lookup: CDR1 SGDLS, CDR2 YYNGEE. The CDR3 DNA is TGTGCCAGCAGCGTCACAGGGGCTTACACAGATACGCAGTATTTT. Translation: CASSVTGAYTDTQYF.

This clonotype was picked up a small number of times. This chain connects TRBV6-1 to TRBJ2-7, with 7 positions matching TRBD1. Germline CDR1 MNHNS, CDR2 SASEGT. The CDR3 runs to 15 residues. Losses at the gene ends were 5 bases for V and 1 base for J; bases not matched to a gene: 8. CDR3: CASSRQGRGSYEQYF. CDR3 sequence (DNA): TGTGCCAGCAGTCGACAGGGACGAGGGTCCTACGAGCAGTACTTC.

This clonotype was picked up a small number of times. V usage is TRBV20-1 and J usage is TRBJ2-1, with TRBD1 matching over 10 bases. The V gene end was trimmed by 7 bases and the J gene end by 4 bases; junction bases not matched to a gene: 4. CDR3 length: 13 amino acids. From germline, CDR1 is DFQATT and CDR2 SNEGSKA (reference sequence). In nucleotides, the CDR3 is TGCAGTGGAGGGACAGGGGAATACAATGAGCAGTTCTTC. It is translated as CSGGTGEYNEQFF.